The clone carrying this T cell receptor (beta chain) was counted at least ten times. The data are from a study of blood T cells in healthy people across ages. Together with a sample-barcoded 5' primer, a J-beta primer mix was included in a second PCR lasting roughly 6 to 12 cycles. TCRdb analysed the 5' RACE reads with MiXCR anew, one entry per CDR3 protein. The sample shows more than 1.4 million distinct CDR3 sequences, roughly 40% of them seen only once. Extraction of total RNA produced a minimum of 5 micrograms from each sample. This clonotype originated in a woman aged 18-29 years in good health. Sequenced input: blood.

CDR3 loop: CSVEYGDYEQYF. The DNA for the CDR3 is TGCAGCGTTGAGTATGGGGACTACGAGCAGTACTTC. The rearrangement uses TRBV29-1 and TRBJ2-7; D gene ambiguous. The CDR3 is 12 amino acids. Germline V gene data show CDR1 as SQVTM and CDR2 as ANQGSEA. The V end lost 3 bases, the J end lost 3 bases, and 9 bases lay between the germline ends.